The 17 T cell receptor beta chains below were found in one sample sequenced in a study of blood T cell repertoires in COVID-19 (dated by TCRdb to 2018 to 2020). Receptor libraries were prepared by the immunoSEQ multiplex PCR assay. TCRdb re-hosts the immuneACCESS table, in-frame sequences only. Its copies lack some clones; in the studies checked, an unresolved V gene accounts for under half of them, and the cause for the rest is not known. Present in this sample are roughly 35,000 clones, around 82% of which were seen just once. The leading ten clones occupy over 15% of the sample. The sequenced sample consisted of peripheral blood. The receptors derive from a man aged 65 to 79 with acute or convalescent COVID-19.

V usage is TRBV5-4 and J usage is TRBJ1-1, with unresolved D. The CDR3 extends over 13 amino acids. Germline V gene sequence: CDR1 SGHNT, CDR2 YYREEE (reference sequence). DNA for the CDR3: TGTACCTCGTCCGGGGTTGCGAACACTGAAGCTTTCTTT. It specifies CTSSGVANTEAFF.

The chain is built from TRBV7-6 and TRBJ2-3; D is ambiguous. Trimming left V 4 bases short and J 4 bases short, with 3 bases between. This CDR3 has 11 residues. Germline CDR1 and CDR2: SGHVS and FNYEAQ. The chain's CDR3 is CASSSADTQYF. The CDR3 DNA sequence: TGTGCCAGCAGCTCGGCAGATACGCAGTATTTT.

The chain's CDR3 is CASRGWDSRETQYF. The DNA of the CDR3 is TGTGCCAGCAGGGGTTGGGACTCGAGGGAGACCCAGTACTTC. This chain connects TRBV2 to TRBJ2-5, with a possible D match to TRBD2 (6 bases). The CDR3 has 14 amino acids. Germline V gene lookup returns CDR1 SNHLY and CDR2 FYNNEI. V was shortened by 6 bases and J by 5 bases, with 16 bases between the two germline ends.

The rearrangement links TRBV2 to TRBJ1-4; D call uncertain. Trimming pared 5 bases from V and 0 bases from J, leaving 7 bases between. Germline CDR1 SNHLY, CDR2 FYNNEI. There are 14 residues in the CDR3. This chain's CDR3 is CASSSVATNEKLFF. CDR3 nucleotides: TGTGCCAGCAGTTCGGTGGCAACTAATGAAAAACTGTTTTTT.

This chain uses TRBV9 with TRBJ2-7; D is unclear. CDR3 length equals 13 residues. The ends were cut back, 0 bases at V and 1 base at J, with 5 bases in the middle. Germline CDR1 and CDR2: SGDLS and YYNGEE. The DNA for the CDR3 is TGTGCCAGCAGCGTAGGACAATCCTACGAGCAGTACTTC. Protein product: CASSVGQSYEQYF.

This clone occurred once. The chain is built from TRBV7-9 and TRBJ1-3; D uncertain. Germline-derived CDR1 and CDR2 are SEHNR and FQNEAQ (reference sequence). Trimming left V 6 bases short and J 0 bases short, with 9 bases between. This CDR3 has 14 amino acids. The CDR3 nucleotides are TGTGCCAGCAGTATTCGAGGCTCTGGAAACACCATATATTTT. Translation: CASSIRGSGNTIYF.

The J gene is TRBJ2-1, the V gene TRBV6-2 or TRBV6-3, with 15 bases lining up with TRBD2. V was pared by 6 bases and J by 6 bases, with 6 bases of the junction left unmatched. CDR3 length equals 16 residues. Germline V gives CDR1 MNHEY, CDR2 SVGEGT. The CDR3 coding sequence is TGTGCCAGCAGCCGAGGACTAGCGGGGGGGCTCAATGAGCAGTTCTTC. This codes for CASSRGLAGGLNEQFF.

This sequence joins TRBV3-1 (or the pseudogene TRBV3-2) and TRBJ1-3; D might be TRBD1 (6 bases). Germline V lookup: CDR1 LGHDT, CDR2 YNNKEL (reference sequence). There are 15 residues in the CDR3. The V gene lost 2 bases and the J gene lost 5 bases, with 13 bases spanning the gap. DNA of the CDR3: TGTGCCAGCAGCCAAAGGTGGGGGCCTCGAAACACCATATATTTT. This codes for CASSQRWGPRNTIYF.

The chain is built from TRBV15 and TRBJ1-2; 12 bases line up with TRBD1. Germline V gene lookup returns CDR1 LNHNV and CDR2 YYDKDF (reference sequence). V shed 0 bases, J shed 4 bases, and the junction held 6 bases outside the gene matches. The CDR3 is 17 amino acids. In DNA form, the CDR3 reads TGTGCCACCAGCAGAGATCGGTCGGGACAGGGGGCCTATGGCTACACCTTC. It is translated as CATSRDRSGQGAYGYTF.

This sequence joins TRBV5-8 and TRBJ1-4; 7 nucleotides agree with TRBD1. Germline V CDR1 and CDR2: SGHTS, YDEGEE. Trimming removed 4 bases from V and 7 bases from J; junction bases left unmatched: 13. This CDR3 contains 16 residues. CDR3 region: CASSRGRGGMGEKLFF. The CDR3 nucleotides are TGTGCCAGCAGCCGGGGACGAGGGGGCATGGGTGAAAAACTGTTTTTT.

The chain combines TRBV4-3 with TRBJ1-5; possible D gene TRBD1, 6 bases. The V end was cut by 3 bases, the J end by 6 bases, with 15 bases between. The germline CDR1 and CDR2 sequences are LGHNA and YSLEER. The CDR3 sequence is 15 residues long. The CDR3 region has the DNA TGCGCCAGCAGCCAGGGCAGGGGAAAAAGTCAGCCCCAGCATTTT. Amino acid sequence: CASSQGRGKSQPQHF.

This chain links TRBV6-1 with TRBJ1-2; TRBD1 matches at 7 bases. The CDR3 has 13 residues. After removal of 5 bases from V and 4 bases from J, the junction contained 4 bases not matched to a gene. Germline lookup yields CDR1 MNHNS and CDR2 SASEGT. CDR3 in amino acids: CASSPGQSYGYTF. CDR3 DNA sequence: TGTGCCAGCAGTCCGGGACAGAGCTATGGCTACACCTTC.

The chain links TRBV5-5 to TRBJ1-1; D not certain. Trimming pared 0 bases from V and 3 bases from J, leaving 9 bases between. There are 14 residues in the CDR3. Germline CDR1 and CDR2: SGHKS and YYEKEE (reference sequence). The CDR3 DNA follows: TGTGCCAGCAGCTTGGCGGTGACACACACTGAAGCTTTCTTT. It yields the protein CASSLAVTHTEAFF.

The DNA for the CDR3 is TGCGCCAGCAGCGATCGGACAGGACTTAATGAAAAACTGTTTTTT. It codes for CASSDRTGLNEKLFF. The V call is TRBV4-1, the J call TRBJ1-4; 7 bases are a match to TRBD1. With 5 bases clipped from V and 4 bases from J, the junction kept 7 bases outside the gene matches. Germline values: CDR1 MGHRA, CDR2 YSYEKL. This CDR3 region has 15 residues.

The chain couples TRBV19 to TRBJ2-1, with TRBD2 identical over 10 bases. The CDR3 is made up of 16 amino acids. Trimming took 7 bases from V and 3 from J; bases not matched to a gene: 9. Per germline, CDR1 LNHDA and CDR2 SQIVND (reference sequence). CDR3 nucleotide sequence: TGTGCCAGTACCACCCCCTCTAGCGGGGGCTACAATGAGCAGTTCTTC. Translating gives CASTTPSSGGYNEQFF.

This chain connects TRBV18 to TRBJ2-2; 7 nucleotides align to TRBD2. J gave up 0 bases and V 6 bases, and 10 bases lay outside the gene matches. In germline, CDR1 is KGHSH, CDR2 LQKENI. This CDR3 region has 17 residues. CDR3 loop: CASSTRTSGTNTGELFF. The CDR3 region has the DNA TGTGCCAGCTCTACTCGAACCAGCGGGACGAACACCGGGGAGCTGTTTTTT.

The chain uses TRBV24-1 and TRBJ2-3, with 10 bases identical to TRBD1. The CDR3 loop spans 17 amino acids. CDR1 is KGHDR and CDR2 is SFDVKD in the germline V gene. V was pared by 1 base and J by 4 bases, with 7 bases of the junction left unmatched. In nucleotides, the CDR3 is TGTGCCACCAGTGATTTACCGGGACAGGGGTCACCAGATACGCAGTATTTT. This gives the protein CATSDLPGQGSPDTQYF.